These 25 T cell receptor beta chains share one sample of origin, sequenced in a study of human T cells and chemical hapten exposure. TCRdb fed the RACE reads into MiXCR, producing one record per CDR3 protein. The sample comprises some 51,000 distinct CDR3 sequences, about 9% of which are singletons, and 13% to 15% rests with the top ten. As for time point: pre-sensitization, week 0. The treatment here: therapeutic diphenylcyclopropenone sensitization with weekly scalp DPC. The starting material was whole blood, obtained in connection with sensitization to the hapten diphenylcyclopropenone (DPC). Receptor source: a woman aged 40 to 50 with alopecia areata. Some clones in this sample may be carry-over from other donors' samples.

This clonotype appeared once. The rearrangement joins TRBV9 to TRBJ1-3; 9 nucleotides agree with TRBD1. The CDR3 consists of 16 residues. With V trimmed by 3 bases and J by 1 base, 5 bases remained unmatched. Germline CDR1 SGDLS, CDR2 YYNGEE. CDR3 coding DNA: TGTGCCAGCAGCGCCGGGACAGGGAGGTCTGGAAACACCATATATTTT. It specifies CASSAGTGRSGNTIYF.

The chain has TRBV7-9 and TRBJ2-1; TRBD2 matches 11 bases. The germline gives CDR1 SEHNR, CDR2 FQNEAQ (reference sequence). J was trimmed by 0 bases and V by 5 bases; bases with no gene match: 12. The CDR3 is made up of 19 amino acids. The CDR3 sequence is CASSIRLAGSVSSYNEQFF. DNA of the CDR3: TGTGCCAGCAGCATCAGACTAGCGGGGAGCGTATCCTCCTACAATGAGCAGTTCTTC.

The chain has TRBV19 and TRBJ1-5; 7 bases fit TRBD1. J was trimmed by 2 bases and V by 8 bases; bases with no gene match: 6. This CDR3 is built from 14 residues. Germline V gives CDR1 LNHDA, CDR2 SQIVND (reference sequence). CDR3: CASLDRVGNQPQHF. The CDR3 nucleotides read TGTGCCAGTCTCGACAGGGTAGGCAATCAGCCCCAGCATTTT.

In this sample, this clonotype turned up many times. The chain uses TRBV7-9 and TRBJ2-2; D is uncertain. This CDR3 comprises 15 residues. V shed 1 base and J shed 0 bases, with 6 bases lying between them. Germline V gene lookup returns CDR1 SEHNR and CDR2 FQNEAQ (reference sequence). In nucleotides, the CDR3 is TGTGCCAGCAGCTTAGAAGGGACGAACACCGGGGAGCTGTTTTTT. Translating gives CASSLEGTNTGELFF.

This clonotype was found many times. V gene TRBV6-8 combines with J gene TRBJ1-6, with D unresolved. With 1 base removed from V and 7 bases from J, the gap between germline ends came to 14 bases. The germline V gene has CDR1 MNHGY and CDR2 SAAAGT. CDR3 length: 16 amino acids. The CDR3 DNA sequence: TGTGCCAGCAGTTACTTGATTCGTACCCGAAATTCACCCCTCCACTTT. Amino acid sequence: CASSYLIRTRNSPLHF.

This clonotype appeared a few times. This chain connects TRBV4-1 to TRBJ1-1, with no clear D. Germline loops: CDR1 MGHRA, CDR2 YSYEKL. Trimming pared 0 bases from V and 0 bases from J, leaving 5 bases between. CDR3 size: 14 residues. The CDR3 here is CASSQDHLNTEAFF. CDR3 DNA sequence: TGCGCCAGCAGCCAAGATCACCTGAACACTGAAGCTTTCTTT.

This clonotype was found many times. In nucleotides, the CDR3 is TGTGCCAGCAGTTACTCTAAGTACACCGGGGAGCTGTTTTTT. This sequence encodes CASSYSKYTGELFF. V and J are TRBV6-6 and TRBJ2-2, with D hard to call. The V gene lost 0 bases and the J gene lost 3 bases, with 5 bases spanning the gap. The CDR3 extends over 14 amino acids. Germline assignment: CDR1 MNHNY and CDR2 SVGAGI (reference sequence).

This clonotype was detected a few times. In DNA form, the CDR3 reads TGTGCCAGCAGTTTAAGGAGCGGGGACACAGATACGCAGTATTTT. It specifies CASSLRSGDTDTQYF. V usage is TRBV12-3 or TRBV12-4 and J usage is TRBJ2-3; 7 positions match TRBD2. The CDR3 totals 15 residues. The J segment lost 2 bases and the V segment lost 2 bases, leaving 4 bases of the junction unmatched.

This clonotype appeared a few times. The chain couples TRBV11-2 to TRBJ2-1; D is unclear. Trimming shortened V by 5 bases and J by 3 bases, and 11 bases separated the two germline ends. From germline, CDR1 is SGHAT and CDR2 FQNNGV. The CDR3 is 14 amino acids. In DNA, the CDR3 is TGTGCCAGCAGCCCTATAAGAGACTACAATGAGCAGTTCTTC. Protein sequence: CASSPIRDYNEQFF.

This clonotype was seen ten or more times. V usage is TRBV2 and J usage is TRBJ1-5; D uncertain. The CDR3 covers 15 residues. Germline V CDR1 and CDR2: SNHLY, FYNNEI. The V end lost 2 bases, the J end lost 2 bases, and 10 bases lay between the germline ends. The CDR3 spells CASSERAYGNQPQHF. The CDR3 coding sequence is TGTGCCAGCAGTGAAAGGGCCTACGGCAATCAGCCCCAGCATTTT. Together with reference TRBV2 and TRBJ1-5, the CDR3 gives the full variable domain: EPEVTQTPSHQVTQMGQEVILRCVPISNHLYFYWYRQILGQKVEFLVSFYNNEISEKSEIFDDQFSVERPDGSNFTLKIRSTKLEDSAMYFCASSERAYGNQPQHFGDGTRLSIL.

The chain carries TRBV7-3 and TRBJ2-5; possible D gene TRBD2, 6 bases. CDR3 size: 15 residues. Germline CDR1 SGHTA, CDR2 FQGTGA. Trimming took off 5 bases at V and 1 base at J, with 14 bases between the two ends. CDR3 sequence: CASSHKPGLQETQYF. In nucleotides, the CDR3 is TGTGCCAGCAGCCACAAACCGGGACTCCAAGAGACCCAGTACTTC.

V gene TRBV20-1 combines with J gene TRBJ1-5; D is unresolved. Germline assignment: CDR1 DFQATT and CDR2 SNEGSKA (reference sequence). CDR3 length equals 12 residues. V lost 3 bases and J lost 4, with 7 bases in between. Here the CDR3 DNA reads TGCAGTGCTAGCGAGGGAAATCAGCCCCAGCATTTT. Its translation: CSASEGNQPQHF.

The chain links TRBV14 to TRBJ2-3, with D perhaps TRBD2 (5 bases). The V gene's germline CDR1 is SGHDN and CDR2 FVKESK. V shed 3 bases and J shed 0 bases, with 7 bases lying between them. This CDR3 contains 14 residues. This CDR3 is CASSHRGSTDTQYF. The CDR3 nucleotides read TGTGCCAGCAGCCACCGGGGAAGCACAGATACGCAGTATTTT. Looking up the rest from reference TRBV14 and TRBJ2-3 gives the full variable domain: EAGVTQFPSHSVIEKGQTVTLRCDPISGHDNLYWYRRVMGKEIKFLLHFVKESKQDESGMPNNRFLAERTGGTYSTLKVQPAELEDSGVYFCASSHRGSTDTQYFGPGTRLTVL.

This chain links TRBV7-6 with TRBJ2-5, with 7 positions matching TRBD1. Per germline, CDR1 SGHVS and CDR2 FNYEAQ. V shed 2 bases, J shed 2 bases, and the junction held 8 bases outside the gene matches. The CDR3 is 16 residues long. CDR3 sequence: CASSLRNRGYQETQYF. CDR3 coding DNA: TGTGCCAGCAGCTTACGAAACAGGGGCTATCAAGAGACCCAGTACTTC. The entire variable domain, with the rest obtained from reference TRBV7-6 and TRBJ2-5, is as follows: GAGVSQSPRYKVTKRGQDVALRCDPISGHVSLYWYRQALGQGPEFLTYFNYEAQQDKSGLPNDRFSAERPEGSISTLTIQRTEQRDSAMYRCASSLRNRGYQETQYFGPGTRLLVL.

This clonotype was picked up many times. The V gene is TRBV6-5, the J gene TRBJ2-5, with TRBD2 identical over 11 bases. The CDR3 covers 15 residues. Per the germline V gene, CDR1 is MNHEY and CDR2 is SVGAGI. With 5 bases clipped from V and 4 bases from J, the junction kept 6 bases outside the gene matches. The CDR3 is CASSPGLAEAETQYF. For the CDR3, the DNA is TGTGCCAGCAGTCCGGGACTAGCGGAGGCAGAGACCCAGTACTTC.

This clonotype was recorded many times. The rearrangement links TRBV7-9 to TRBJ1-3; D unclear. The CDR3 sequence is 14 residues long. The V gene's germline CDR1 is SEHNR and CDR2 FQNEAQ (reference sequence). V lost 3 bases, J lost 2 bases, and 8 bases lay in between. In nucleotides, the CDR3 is TGTGCCAGCAGCTTGCAAGGGACTGGAAACACCATATATTTT. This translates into CASSLQGTGNTIYF.

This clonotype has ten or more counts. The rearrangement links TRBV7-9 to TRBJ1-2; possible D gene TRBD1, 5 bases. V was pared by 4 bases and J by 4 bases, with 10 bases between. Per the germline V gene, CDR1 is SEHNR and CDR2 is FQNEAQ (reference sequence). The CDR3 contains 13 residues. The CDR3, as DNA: TGTGCCAGCAGCTCCTCGACAGTCTATGGCTACACCTTC. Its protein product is CASSSSTVYGYTF.

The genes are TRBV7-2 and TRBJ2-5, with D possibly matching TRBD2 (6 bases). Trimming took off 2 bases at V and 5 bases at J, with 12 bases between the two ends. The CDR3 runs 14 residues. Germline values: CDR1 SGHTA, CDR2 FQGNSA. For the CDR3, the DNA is TGTGCCAGCAGCTTAACAGGCGGGACGGAGACCCAGTACTTC. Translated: CASSLTGGTETQYF.

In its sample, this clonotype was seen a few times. The CDR3 DNA follows: TGTGCCAGCAGCCGCGGGGACAGGGTGGGCGACGAGCAGTACTTC. Protein product: CASSRGDRVGDEQYF. The genes are TRBV7-9 and TRBJ2-7, with 9 bases lining up with TRBD1. CDR1 SEHNR and CDR2 FQNEAQ come from the germline V gene (reference sequence). This CDR3 comprises 15 residues. V trimming: 5 bases; J trimming: 5 bases; junction bases outside the gene matches: 10.

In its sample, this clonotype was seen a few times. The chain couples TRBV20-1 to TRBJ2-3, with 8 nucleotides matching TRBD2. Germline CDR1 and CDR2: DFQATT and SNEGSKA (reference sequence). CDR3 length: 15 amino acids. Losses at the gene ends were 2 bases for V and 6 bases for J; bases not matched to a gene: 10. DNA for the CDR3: TGCAGTGCTAGACACAGCGGGGGCGCTGGGGATACGCAGTATTTT. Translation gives CSARHSGGAGDTQYF.

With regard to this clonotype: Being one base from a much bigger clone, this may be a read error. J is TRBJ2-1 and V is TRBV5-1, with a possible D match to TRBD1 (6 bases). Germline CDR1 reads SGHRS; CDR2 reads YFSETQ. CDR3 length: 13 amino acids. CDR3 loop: CARSLQGSNEQFF. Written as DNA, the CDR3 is TGCGCCAGAAGCTTACAGGGTAGCAATGAGCAGTTCTTC.

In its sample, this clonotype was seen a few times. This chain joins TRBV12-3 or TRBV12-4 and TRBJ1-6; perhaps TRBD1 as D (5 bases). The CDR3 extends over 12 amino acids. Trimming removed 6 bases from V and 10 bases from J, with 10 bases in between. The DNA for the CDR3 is TGTGCCAGCAGGTCTACAGGATCACCCCTCCACTTT. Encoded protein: CASRSTGSPLHF.

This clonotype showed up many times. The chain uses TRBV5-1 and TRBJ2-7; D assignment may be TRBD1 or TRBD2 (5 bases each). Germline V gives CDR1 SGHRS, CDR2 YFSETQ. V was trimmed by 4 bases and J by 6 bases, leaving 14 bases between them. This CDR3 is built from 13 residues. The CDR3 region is CASSAGTATEQYF. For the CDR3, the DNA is TGCGCCAGCAGCGCCGGGACGGCTACCGAGCAGTACTTC.

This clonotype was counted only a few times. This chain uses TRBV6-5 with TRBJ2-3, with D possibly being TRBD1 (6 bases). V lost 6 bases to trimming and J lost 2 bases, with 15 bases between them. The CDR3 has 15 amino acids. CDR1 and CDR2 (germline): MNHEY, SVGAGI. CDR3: CASRDGTGNTDTQYF. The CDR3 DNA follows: TGTGCCAGCAGGGACGGAACAGGGAACACAGATACGCAGTATTTT.

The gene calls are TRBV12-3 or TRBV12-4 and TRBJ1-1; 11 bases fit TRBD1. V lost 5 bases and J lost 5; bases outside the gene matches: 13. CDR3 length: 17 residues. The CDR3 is CASSTDRGRLLGTEAFF. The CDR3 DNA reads TGTGCCAGCAGTACGGACAGGGGGCGATTGTTGGGAACTGAAGCTTTCTTT.